The clone carrying this TCR beta chain was seen once. The CDR3 covers 15 residues. Trimming shortened V by 2 bases and J by 3 bases, and 13 bases separated the two germline ends. Germline CDR1 is SGHVS and CDR2 is FNYEAQ. Profiling relied on immunoSEQ multiplex PCR, and the TCRdb table lists in-frame clones only, not all of them. Of about 280,000 clones in the sample, roughly 90% were seen once. This record comes from a study of blood T cell repertoires in COVID-19. In the study overall: Spain, Italy and the United States supplied samples that represented acute and convalescent COVID-19.

The V gene is TRBV7-6, the J gene TRBJ1-1, with D perhaps matching TRBD1 (5 bases). Specimen: peripheral blood. This clonotype originated in a woman aged 40 to 49 who had recovered from COVID-19. CDR3 nucleotide sequence: TGTGCCAGCAGCTTAAACCCAGGGAGGGACACTGAAGCTTTCTTT. Residues: CASSLNPGRDTEAFF.